A single sample is the source of the 11 T cell receptor beta chains below, sequenced in a study of sequential checkpoint blockade in melanoma. The treatment denotes: randomized to nivolumab then ipilimumab (arm A) or the reverse (arm B). Sequenced by immunoSEQ multiplex PCR; TCRdb stores in-frame clones only, minus some. Here the sample spans 20,000 to 25,000 clones, around 26% being singletons. The sequenced sample was tumor tissue (inferred from file names), obtained from a patient given nivolumab and ipilimumab in sequence. The receptors stem from a human donor with melanoma.

This chain joins TRBV6-7 and TRBJ2-5; tentatively, D is TRBD2 (5 bases). TRBV6-7 is known as an ORF, though its function is uncertain. The CDR3 runs to 11 residues. V dropped 6 bases and J dropped 4 bases, with 6 bases sitting between them. Here the CDR3 DNA reads TGTGCCAGCAGAGGACTAGAGACCCAGTACTTC. Translated, it gives CASRGLETQYF.

This chain connects TRBV6-8 to TRBJ1-1, with D possibly being TRBD1 (6 bases). The CDR3 is 13 residues long. Germline V gene data show CDR1 as MNHGY and CDR2 as SAAAGT. V was clipped by 2 bases and J by 5 bases, with 9 bases between them. CDR3 sequence reads: CASSYGGGTEAFF. The CDR3, as DNA: TGTGCCAGCAGTTACGGGGGCGGAACTGAAGCTTTCTTT.

V is TRBV19 and J is TRBJ2-7, with D perhaps TRBD1 (5 bases). Trimming took off 3 bases at V and 3 bases at J, with 15 bases between the two ends. The germline V gene has CDR1 LNHDA and CDR2 SQIVND (reference sequence). The CDR3 is 15 residues long. The CDR3 nucleotides read TGTGCCAGTAGTATCGACAGTAACCCCCTCTACGAGCAGTACTTC. It encodes CASSIDSNPLYEQYF. The full variable domain, its missing parts supplied by reference TRBV19 and TRBJ2-7, is DGGITQSPKYLFRKEGQNVTLSCEQNLNHDAMYWYRQDPGQGLRLIYYSQIVNDFQKGDIAEGYSVSREKKESFPLTVTSAQKNPTAFYLCASSIDSNPLYEQYFGPGTRLTVT.

This clone was recorded at least ten times. The J gene is TRBJ1-2, the V gene TRBV9, with 7 positions matching TRBD1. The junction had 16 bases not matched to a gene; V was cut back by 3 bases and J by 8 bases. Germline-derived CDR1 and CDR2 are SGDLS and YYNGEE. This CDR3 contains 16 residues. CDR3 protein: CASSAFALEGAGGYTF. In DNA form, the CDR3 reads TGTGCCAGCAGCGCGTTTGCGTTAGAGGGGGCGGGAGGCTACACCTTC.

This clone was observed a few times. This sequence joins TRBV6-8 and TRBJ2-6; D is unclear. The CDR3 totals 14 residues. The V end was cut by 10 bases, the J end by 0 bases, with 10 bases between. Per the germline V gene, CDR1 is MNHGY and CDR2 is SAAAGT. The CDR3 region is CANHDGSGANVLTF. The CDR3 DNA is TGTGCCAACCACGATGGCTCTGGGGCCAACGTCCTGACTTTC.

The chain is built from TRBV11-3 and TRBJ2-3; 8 nucleotides line up with TRBD2. Germline V gene lookup returns CDR1 SGHNT and CDR2 YENEEA. The CDR3 contains 16 residues. Trimming removed 3 bases from V and 0 bases from J; junction bases left unmatched: 5. The CDR3 loop is CASSLYRGGSTDTQYF. CDR3 bases: TGTGCCAGCAGCTTGTACCGGGGGGGCAGCACAGATACGCAGTATTTT.

This sequence joins TRBV19 and TRBJ2-3; TRBD1 agrees at 10 bases. The V segment lost 2 bases and the J segment 1 base; nucleotides outside the gene matches: 6. Germline V gene lookup returns CDR1 LNHDA and CDR2 SQIVND (reference sequence). The CDR3 length is 17 residues. CDR3 sequence (DNA): TGTGCCAGTAGTATATTTCTAGGGACAGGGGGCACAGATACGCAGTATTTT. It yields the protein CASSIFLGTGGTDTQYF.

The sample holds a few counts of this clone. The genes are TRBV11-3 and TRBJ2-2; no clear D gene. Trimming removed 5 bases at V and 2 bases at J, with 9 bases between. The CDR3 loop spans 14 amino acids. Per germline, CDR1 SGHNT and CDR2 YENEEA. The CDR3, as DNA: TGTGCCAGCAGCCAACAACGAAACACCGGGGAGCTGTTTTTT. Encoded protein: CASSQQRNTGELFF.

The V gene is TRBV4-1, the J gene TRBJ1-5; D remains ambiguous. The CDR3 has 15 residues. Germline V gene lookup returns CDR1 MGHRA and CDR2 YSYEKL. The germline V and J ends were trimmed by 4 bases and 1 base, with 11 bases remaining between them. The CDR3 reads CASSPHQRSNQPQHF. The CDR3 DNA reads TGCGCCAGCAGCCCACATCAGAGGAGCAATCAGCCCCAGCATTTT.

The chain carries TRBV19 and TRBJ2-2, with 7 bases lining up with TRBD1. Unmatched junction bases numbered 12, after V lost 5 bases and J lost 6 bases. This CDR3 has 16 residues. Germline loops: CDR1 LNHDA, CDR2 SQIVND (reference sequence). CDR3: CASSSPRGSSPGELFF. The CDR3 region has the DNA TGTGCCAGTAGTTCCCCCAGGGGGTCTAGTCCCGGGGAGCTGTTTTTT.

The J gene is TRBJ2-7, the V gene TRBV19; TRBD2 aligns across 11 bases. With 5 bases clipped from V and 3 bases from J, the junction kept 12 bases outside the gene matches. In germline, CDR1 is LNHDA, CDR2 SQIVND (reference sequence). The CDR3 loop spans 17 amino acids. CDR3 residues: CASSFSRTSGPDYEQYF. The CDR3 nucleotides are TGTGCCAGTAGTTTCTCCCGGACTAGCGGGCCGGACTACGAGCAGTACTTC.